This TCR beta chain was identified in a study of memory CD4+ T cells and cytomegalovirus serostatus. The sort gate was single viable CD3+CD4+CD8-CD45RO+ cells for memory CD4+ T cells. The repertoire was sequenced with immunoSEQ multiplex PCR; TCRdb's copy has only in-frame clones and lacks some. This sample has just under 65,000 clones; about 74% occur once, and the top ten carry 0.7% to 0.9%. Germline CDR1 is SGHAT and CDR2 is FQNNGV. This CDR3 comprises 13 residues. The junction had 6 bases not matched to a gene; V was cut back by 5 bases and J by 6 bases. Sequencing was carried out using memory CD4+ T cells from blood. The chain is built from TRBV11-2 and TRBJ1-2; 7 positions match TRBD1. The receptor's source is an adult in good health and CMV-seronegative. CDR3 in DNA: TGTGCCAGCAGCCAAGAGACAGGGAATGGCTACACCTTC. Translated, it gives CASSQETGNGYTF.